A single sample is the source of the 25 T cell receptor beta chains below, sequenced in a study of blood T cell repertoires in COVID-19. The method was immunoSEQ multiplex PCR; TCRdb's version includes in-frame clones alone and lacks a portion of them. Seen here are approximately 92,000 clones, about 86% observed once, and the top ten hold roughly 13%. Material for sequencing was peripheral blood. The receptors originated from a woman aged 55-69 years in a cohort sampled during active or convalescent COVID-19.

J is TRBJ1-5 and V is TRBV3-1 (or the pseudogene TRBV3-2); D uncertain. CDR1 and CDR2 (germline): LGHDT, YNNKEL (reference sequence). The CDR3 contains 13 residues. V lost 0 bases and J lost 6, with 6 bases in between. CDR3 sequence (DNA): TGTGCCAGCAGCCAAGATCGAGGTCAGCCCCAGCATTTT. Translation gives CASSQDRGQPQHF.

The CDR3 region is CAWNEGLAGMEQYF. CDR3 bases: TGTGCCTGGAATGAGGGACTAGCGGGGATGGAGCAGTACTTC. V gene TRBV30 combines with J gene TRBJ2-7; 13 bases match TRBD2. Trimming cost V 4 bases and J 7 bases; bases outside gene matches: 7. This CDR3 is 14 amino acids long. CDR1 is GTSNPN and CDR2 is SVGIG in the germline V gene (reference sequence).

The J gene is TRBJ2-7, the V gene TRBV11-1; TRBD1 is a possible D gene (5 bases). Germline V gene lookup returns CDR1 SGHAT and CDR2 FQDESV (reference sequence). The CDR3 consists of 16 residues. V was pared by 5 bases and J by 3 bases, with 20 bases between. CDR3 residues: CASSTSPGQGVYEQYF. The CDR3, as DNA: TGTGCCAGCAGCACCTCCCCGGGCCAGGGCGTCTACGAGCAGTACTTC.

The genes are TRBV6-2 or TRBV6-3 and TRBJ2-7, with 9 bases aligning to TRBD2. The CDR3 runs 14 residues. The V segment lost 4 bases and the J segment 5 bases; nucleotides outside the gene matches: 6. Germline lookup yields CDR1 MNHEY and CDR2 SVGEGT. CDR3 in amino acids: CASSFLAGADEQYF. DNA of the CDR3: TGTGCCAGCAGTTTTTTAGCGGGGGCGGACGAGCAGTACTTC.

The V and J genes are TRBV9 and TRBJ2-5, with D hard to call. This CDR3 has 16 amino acids. The ends were cut back, 0 bases at V and 0 bases at J, with 12 bases in the middle. Per the germline V gene, CDR1 is SGDLS and CDR2 is YYNGEE. The CDR3, as DNA: TGTGCCAGCAGCGTAGCGGTGAGCCCGTACCAAGAGACCCAGTACTTC. Its translation is CASSVAVSPYQETQYF.

The gene calls are TRBV10-3 and TRBJ2-7; no clear D gene. Germline CDR1 ENHRY, CDR2 SYGVKD. V gave up 0 bases and J gave up 4 bases, with 7 bases separating them. The CDR3 spans 13 residues. The CDR3 reads CAISESVSYEQYF. In DNA form, the CDR3 reads TGTGCCATCAGTGAGTCCGTTTCTTACGAGCAGTACTTC.

The chain uses TRBV2 and TRBJ1-2; a possible D gene is TRBD1 (6 bases). The CDR3 covers 12 residues. Germline-derived CDR1 and CDR2 are SNHLY and FYNNEI. V was shortened by 10 bases and J by 2 bases, with 11 bases between the two germline ends. The CDR3 nucleotides read TGTGCCACGTCGGACAGAAACTATGGCTACACCTTC. As protein: CATSDRNYGYTF.

The sample holds one count of this clone. At one end the junction does not follow the germline gene, possibly because of a read error. J is TRBJ1-4 and V is TRBV24-1; D is perhaps TRBD1 (6 bases). The CDR3 length is 18 residues. Per the germline V gene, CDR1 is KGHDR and CDR2 is SFDVKD. This CDR3 is CAASEDGQPKSTNEKLFF. The DNA of the CDR3 is TGTGCCGCCAGTGAGGACGGACAGCCTAAATCAACTAATGAAAAACTGTTTTTT.

The chain recombines TRBV10-1 with TRBJ1-5; the match to TRBD1 covers 10 bases. After removal of 2 bases from V and 5 bases from J, the junction contained 9 bases not matched to a gene. The CDR3 is made up of 17 amino acids. Germline V CDR1 and CDR2: WNHNN, SYGVQD (reference sequence). The CDR3 DNA reads as TGCGCCAGCAGTGAGGGGACAGGGGTTGGGGTGGATCAGCCCCAGCATTTT. Encoded protein: CASSEGTGVGVDQPQHF.

V and J are TRBV6-4 and TRBJ1-1; D is uncertain. Trimming pared 3 bases from V and 0 bases from J, leaving 8 bases between. CDR3 length equals 14 residues. Per germline, CDR1 MRHNA and CDR2 SNTAGT. The CDR3 loop is CASSEVPVNTEAFF. DNA of the CDR3: TGTGCCAGCAGTGAAGTACCGGTGAACACTGAAGCTTTCTTT.

This clone showed up just once. The genes are TRBV6-5 and TRBJ2-7, with TRBD1 matching 7 bases. The germline V gene encodes CDR1 MNHEY and CDR2 SVGAGI. The trim removed 2 bases at V and 1 base at J, leaving 8 bases unmatched. This CDR3 is built from 16 residues. The CDR3 here is CASSYGVGQASYEQYF. The CDR3 bases are TGTGCCAGCAGTTACGGTGTTGGACAGGCTTCCTACGAGCAGTACTTC.

V is TRBV3-1 (or the pseudogene TRBV3-2) and J is TRBJ2-5; 12 bases are shared with TRBD2. Germline loops: CDR1 LGHDT, CDR2 YNNKEL (reference sequence). The CDR3 has 15 residues. Unmatched junction bases numbered 3, after V lost 5 bases and J lost 2 bases. Here the CDR3 DNA reads TGTGCCAGCAGCACGGGACTAGCGGGTCAAGAGACCCAGTACTTC. Translated: CASSTGLAGQETQYF.

V is TRBV6-2 or TRBV6-3 and J is TRBJ1-1; possibly TRBD1 for D (6 bases). CDR1 MNHEY and CDR2 SVGEGT come from the germline V gene. Trimming removed 6 bases from V and 1 base from J, with 12 bases in between. CDR3 length equals 14 residues. This CDR3 reads CASSPGHSNTEAFF. The DNA for the CDR3 is TGTGCCAGCAGCCCGGGACACTCGAACACTGAAGCTTTCTTT.

This clone was counted between two and nine times. The V call is TRBV9, the J call TRBJ1-1, with D perhaps TRBD1 (6 bases). V lost 6 bases, J lost 11 bases, and 20 bases lay in between. This CDR3 contains 13 residues. Germline CDR1 and CDR2: SGDLS and YYNGEE. As DNA, the CDR3 is TGTGCCAGCAAGGCAGGGGAACGTAAGGCCGCTTTCTTT. Protein: CASKAGERKAAFF.

V and J are TRBV29-1 and TRBJ2-7; no clear D gene. Germline CDR1 is SQVTM and CDR2 is ANQGSEA. V lost 5 bases and J lost 3, with 8 bases in between. There are 11 residues in the CDR3. CDR3: CSVHSYYEQYF. The CDR3 DNA is TGCAGCGTTCACTCATACTACGAGCAGTACTTC.

The genes are TRBV19 and TRBJ1-2; TRBD1 matches at 10 bases. V trimming: 5 bases; J trimming: 7 bases; junction bases outside the gene matches: 16. The CDR3 is made up of 17 amino acids. Per the germline V gene, CDR1 is LNHDA and CDR2 is SQIVND (reference sequence). The CDR3 reads CASSSRQGAITLPGYTF. As DNA, the CDR3 is TGTGCCAGTAGTTCCCGACAGGGGGCGATTACTCTCCCTGGCTACACCTTC.

Details on this clone: One end of the junction does not line up with germline, which may come from a read error. The chain is built from TRBV15 and TRBJ1-5; a possible D gene is TRBD1 (6 bases). This CDR3 spans 15 amino acids. Germline V gives CDR1 LNHNV, CDR2 YYDKDF (reference sequence). CDR3 sequence reads: CATSGDRDNNQPQHF. CDR3 in DNA: TGTGCCACCAGCGGAGACCGGGACAACAATCAGCCCCAGCATTTT.

The genes are TRBV28 and TRBJ1-5, with TRBD1 identical over 8 bases. Per germline, CDR1 MDHEN and CDR2 SYDVKM. After removal of 7 bases from V and 5 bases from J, the junction contained 7 bases not matched to a gene. CDR3 length equals 14 residues. CDR3 sequence (DNA): TGTGCCAGCACTCCCCCAGGGGGCTATCAGCCCCAGCATTTT. It is translated as CASTPPGGYQPQHF. The complete variable domain, with remaining parts taken from reference TRBV28 and TRBJ1-5, reads DVKVTQSSRYLVKRTGEKVFLECVQDMDHENMFWYRQDPGLGLRLIYFSYDVKMKEKGDIPEGYSVSREKKERFSLILESASTNQTSMYLCASTPPGGYQPQHFGDGTRLSIL.

CDR3: CASSQEPNSNTEAFF. CDR3 DNA sequence: TGCGCCAGCAGCCAAGAGCCGAACTCGAACACTGAAGCTTTCTTT. The rearrangement joins TRBV4-1 to TRBJ1-1; D is ambiguous. V was trimmed by 0 bases and J by 1 base, leaving 9 bases between them. This CDR3 is built from 15 residues. CDR1 is MGHRA and CDR2 is YSYEKL in the germline V gene.

The V gene is TRBV10-3, the J gene TRBJ1-2, with D possibly matching TRBD1 (6 bases). Between the trimmed V and J ends, which lost 0 bases and 3 bases, there was a span of 8 bases. CDR1 and CDR2 from the germline V gene are ENHRY and SYGVKD. This CDR3 is 14 amino acids long. The CDR3 coding sequence is TGTGCCATCAGTGAGTCTGACAGGTACTATGGCTACACCTTC. Residues: CAISESDRYYGYTF.

V and J are TRBV10-3 and TRBJ1-2; D perhaps matches TRBD1 (5 bases). This CDR3 spans 14 amino acids. CDR1 and CDR2 from the germline V gene are ENHRY and SYGVKD. The V and J ends lost 2 bases and 6 bases respectively, with 13 bases between them. CDR3 protein: CAISEDGGVNGYTF. In nucleotides, the CDR3 is TGTGCCATCAGTGAGGACGGGGGGGTTAATGGCTACACCTTC.

V gene TRBV6-6 combines with J gene TRBJ2-1; TRBD1 is a possible D gene (6 bases). The CDR3 is 13 amino acids. Germline V gives CDR1 MNHNY, CDR2 SVGAGI (reference sequence). The ends were cut back, 8 bases at V and 13 bases at J, with 21 bases in the middle. This CDR3 is CASRGGPQAYQFF. Here the CDR3 DNA reads TGTGCCAGCCGAGGGGGACCCCAGGCATATCAGTTCTTC.

This clone has only a few counts. This chain uses TRBV7-6 with TRBJ1-1; no clear D. Germline-derived CDR1 and CDR2 are SGHVS and FNYEAQ. The CDR3 has 15 residues. The V gene lost 1 base and the J gene lost 0 bases, with 9 bases spanning the gap. DNA for the CDR3: TGTGCCAGCAGCTTAGTCGGGATTTTGAACACTGAAGCTTTCTTT. This translates into CASSLVGILNTEAFF.

The chain combines TRBV3-1 (or the pseudogene TRBV3-2) with TRBJ1-5; weak D call: TRBD1 (5 bases). Germline V CDR1 and CDR2: LGHDT, YNNKEL (reference sequence). V was shortened by 2 bases and J by 6 bases, with 11 bases between the two germline ends. CDR3 length: 14 residues. The CDR3 loop reads CASSQSSRAQPQHF. The CDR3 DNA reads TGTGCCAGCAGCCAAAGTTCCAGGGCTCAGCCCCAGCATTTT.

The genes are TRBV5-1 and TRBJ2-7, with 10 nucleotides matching TRBD2. The germline V gene has CDR1 SGHRS and CDR2 YFSETQ. V lost 4 bases, J lost 3 bases, and 7 bases stayed unmatched. CDR3 size: 15 residues. The CDR3 sequence is CASSPGTSASYEQYF. The CDR3 region has the DNA TGCGCCAGCAGCCCTGGGACTAGCGCGAGCTACGAGCAGTACTTC.